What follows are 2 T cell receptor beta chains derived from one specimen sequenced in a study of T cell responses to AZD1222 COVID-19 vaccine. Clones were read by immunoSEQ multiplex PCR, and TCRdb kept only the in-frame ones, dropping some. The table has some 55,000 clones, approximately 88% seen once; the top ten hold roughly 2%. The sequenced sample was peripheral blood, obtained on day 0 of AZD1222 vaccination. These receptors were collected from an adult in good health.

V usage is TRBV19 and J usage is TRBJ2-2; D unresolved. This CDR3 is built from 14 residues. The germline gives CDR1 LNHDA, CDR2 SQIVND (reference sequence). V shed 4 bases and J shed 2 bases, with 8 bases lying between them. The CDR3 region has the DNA TGTGCCAGTAGTACCCGGAGCAACACCGGGGAGCTGTTTTTT. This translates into CASSTRSNTGELFF.

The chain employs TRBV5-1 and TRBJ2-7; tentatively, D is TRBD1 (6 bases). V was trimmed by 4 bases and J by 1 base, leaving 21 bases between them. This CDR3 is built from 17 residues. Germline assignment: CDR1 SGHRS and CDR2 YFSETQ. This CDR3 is CASSVTGRLQLSYEQYF. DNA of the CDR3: TGCGCCAGCAGCGTGACAGGCCGACTTCAACTGTCCTACGAGCAGTACTTC.